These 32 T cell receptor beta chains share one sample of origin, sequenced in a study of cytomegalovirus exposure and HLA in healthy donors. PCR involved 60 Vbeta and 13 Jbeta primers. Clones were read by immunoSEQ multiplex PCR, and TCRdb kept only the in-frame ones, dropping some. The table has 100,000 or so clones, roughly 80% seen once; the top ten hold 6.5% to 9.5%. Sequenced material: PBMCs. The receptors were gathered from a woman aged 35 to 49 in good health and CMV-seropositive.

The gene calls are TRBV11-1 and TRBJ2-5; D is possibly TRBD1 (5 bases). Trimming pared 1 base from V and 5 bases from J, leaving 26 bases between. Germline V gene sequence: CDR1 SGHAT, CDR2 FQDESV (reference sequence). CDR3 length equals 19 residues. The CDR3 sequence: CASSLDLTPTWGFGETQYF. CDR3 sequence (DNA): TGTGCCAGCAGCTTAGATTTGACACCGACCTGGGGCTTTGGGGAGACCCAGTACTTC. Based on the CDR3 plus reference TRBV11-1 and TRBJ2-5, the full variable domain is EAEVAQSPRYKITEKSQAVAFWCDPISGHATLYWYRQILGQGPELLVQFQDESVVDDSQLPKDRFSAERLKGVDSTLKIQPAELGDSAMYLCASSLDLTPTWGFGETQYFGPGTRLLVL.

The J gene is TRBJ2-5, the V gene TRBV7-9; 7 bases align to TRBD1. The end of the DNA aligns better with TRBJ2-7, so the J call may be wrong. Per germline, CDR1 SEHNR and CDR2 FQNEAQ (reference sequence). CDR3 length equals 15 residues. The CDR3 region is CASSFDRVYSYEQYF. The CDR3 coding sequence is TGTGCCAGCAGTTTCGACAGGGTTTACTCCTACGAGCAGTACTTC.

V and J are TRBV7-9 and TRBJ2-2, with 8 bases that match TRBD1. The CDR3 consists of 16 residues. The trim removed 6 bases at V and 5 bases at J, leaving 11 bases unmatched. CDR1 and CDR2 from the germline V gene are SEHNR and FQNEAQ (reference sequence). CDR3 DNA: TGTGCCAGCAGTCATCTCACAGGGGGAGGTACCGGGGAGCTGTTTTTT. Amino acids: CASSHLTGGGTGELFF.

CDR3 in DNA: TGTGCCACCAGCAGAGATAGTCCAGCGTCCTCCTACGAGCAGTACTTC. Translating gives CATSRDSPASSYEQYF. The chain carries TRBV15 and TRBJ2-7, with D unresolved. Germline loops: CDR1 LNHNV, CDR2 YYDKDF (reference sequence). The CDR3 runs to 16 residues. V gave up 0 bases and J gave up 0 bases, with 12 bases separating them.

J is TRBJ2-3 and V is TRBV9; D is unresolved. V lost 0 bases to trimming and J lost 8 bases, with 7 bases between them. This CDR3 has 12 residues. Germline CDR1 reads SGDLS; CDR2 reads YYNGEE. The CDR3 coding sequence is TGTGCCAGCAGCGTAGAAAGAGGTACGCAGTATTTT. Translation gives CASSVERGTQYF.

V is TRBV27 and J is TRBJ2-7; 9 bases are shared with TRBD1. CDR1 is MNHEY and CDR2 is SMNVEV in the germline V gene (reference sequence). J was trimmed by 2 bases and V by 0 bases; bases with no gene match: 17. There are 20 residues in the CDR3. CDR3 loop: CASSLSILEDRGTGTYEQYF. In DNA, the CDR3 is TGTGCCAGCAGTTTATCGATATTGGAGGACCGCGGGACAGGGACCTACGAGCAGTACTTC.

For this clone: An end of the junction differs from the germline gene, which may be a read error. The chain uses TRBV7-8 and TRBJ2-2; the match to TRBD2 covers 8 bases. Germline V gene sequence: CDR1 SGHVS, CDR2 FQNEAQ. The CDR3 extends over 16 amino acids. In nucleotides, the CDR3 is TGCGCCAGCAGCCCGGGACTAGGAGCGAACACCGGGGAGCTGTTTTTT. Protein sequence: CASSPGLGANTGELFF.

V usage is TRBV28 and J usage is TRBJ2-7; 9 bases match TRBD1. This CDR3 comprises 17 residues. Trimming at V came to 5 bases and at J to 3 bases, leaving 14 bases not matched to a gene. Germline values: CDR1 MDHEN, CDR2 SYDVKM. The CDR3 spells CASSRPGQGPRLYEQYF. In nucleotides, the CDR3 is TGTGCCAGCAGTCGGCCCGGACAGGGGCCGAGACTCTACGAGCAGTACTTC. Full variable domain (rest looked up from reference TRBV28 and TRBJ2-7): DVKVTQSSRYLVKRTGEKVFLECVQDMDHENMFWYRQDPGLGLRLIYFSYDVKMKEKGDIPEGYSVSREKKERFSLILESASTNQTSMYLCASSRPGQGPRLYEQYFGPGTRLTVT.

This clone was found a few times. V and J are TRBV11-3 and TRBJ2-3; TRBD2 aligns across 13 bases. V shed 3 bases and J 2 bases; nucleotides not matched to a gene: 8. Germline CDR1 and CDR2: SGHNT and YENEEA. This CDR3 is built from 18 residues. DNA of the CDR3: TGTGCCAGCAGCTTCGATTTAGGGACTAGCGGGATCACAGATACGCAGTATTTT. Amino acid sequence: CASSFDLGTSGITDTQYF.

Here the CDR3 DNA reads TGTGCCAGCCAAGACCTAGCGGGATCTGATACGCAGTATTTT. Translated: CASQDLAGSDTQYF. This chain uses TRBV19 with TRBJ2-3, with TRBD2 matching 9 bases. The CDR3 totals 14 residues. From germline, CDR1 is LNHDA and CDR2 SQIVND (reference sequence). Trimming took 9 bases from V and 6 from J; bases not matched to a gene: 10.

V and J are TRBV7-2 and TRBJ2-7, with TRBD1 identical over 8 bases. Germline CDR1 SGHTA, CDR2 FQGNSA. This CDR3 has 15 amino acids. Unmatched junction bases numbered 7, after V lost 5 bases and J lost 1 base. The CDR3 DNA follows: TGTGCCAGCAGCCACCGGACAGGGAGGTCCTACGAGCAGTACTTC. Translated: CASSHRTGRSYEQYF.

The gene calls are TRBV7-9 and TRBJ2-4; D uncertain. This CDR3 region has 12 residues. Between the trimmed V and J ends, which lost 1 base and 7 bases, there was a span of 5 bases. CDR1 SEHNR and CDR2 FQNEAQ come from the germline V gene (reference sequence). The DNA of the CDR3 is TGTGCCAGCAGCTTAGATGAGAACATTCAGTACTTC. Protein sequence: CASSLDENIQYF.

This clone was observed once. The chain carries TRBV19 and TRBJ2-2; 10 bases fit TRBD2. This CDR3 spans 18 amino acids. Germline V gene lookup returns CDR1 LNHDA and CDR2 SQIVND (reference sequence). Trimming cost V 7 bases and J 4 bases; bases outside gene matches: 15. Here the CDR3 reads CASTPGTSALLGTGELFF. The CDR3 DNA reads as TGTGCCAGTACCCCCGGGACTAGCGCCCTTCTCGGCACCGGGGAGCTGTTTTTT.

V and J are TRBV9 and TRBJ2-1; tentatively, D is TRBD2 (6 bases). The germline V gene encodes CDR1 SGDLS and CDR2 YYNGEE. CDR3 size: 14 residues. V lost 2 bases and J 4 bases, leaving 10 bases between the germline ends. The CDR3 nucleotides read TGTGCCAGCAGCGTCGGCGGGGTGTACAATGAGCAGTTCTTC. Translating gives CASSVGGVYNEQFF.

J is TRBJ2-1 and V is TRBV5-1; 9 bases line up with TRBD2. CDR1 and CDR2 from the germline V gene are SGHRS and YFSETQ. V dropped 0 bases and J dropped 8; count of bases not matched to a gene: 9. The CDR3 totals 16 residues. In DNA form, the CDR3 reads TGCGCCAGCAGCTTGGCCGGGGCGGGAGGGCTGGATGAGCAGTTCTTC. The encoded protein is CASSLAGAGGLDEQFF.

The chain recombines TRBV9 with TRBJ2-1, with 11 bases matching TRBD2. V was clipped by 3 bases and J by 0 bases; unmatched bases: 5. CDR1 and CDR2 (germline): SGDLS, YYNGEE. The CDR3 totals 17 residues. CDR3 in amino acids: CASSARTSGSSYNEQFF. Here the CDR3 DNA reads TGTGCCAGCAGCGCTCGTACTAGCGGGAGCTCCTACAATGAGCAGTTCTTC.

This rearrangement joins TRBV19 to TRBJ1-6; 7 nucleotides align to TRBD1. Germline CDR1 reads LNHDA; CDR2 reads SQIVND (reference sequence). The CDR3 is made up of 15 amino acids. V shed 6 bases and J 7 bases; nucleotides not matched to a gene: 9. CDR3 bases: TGTGCCAGTAGACAACAGGGGAATTGGAATTCACCCCTCCACTTT. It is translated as CASRQQGNWNSPLHF.

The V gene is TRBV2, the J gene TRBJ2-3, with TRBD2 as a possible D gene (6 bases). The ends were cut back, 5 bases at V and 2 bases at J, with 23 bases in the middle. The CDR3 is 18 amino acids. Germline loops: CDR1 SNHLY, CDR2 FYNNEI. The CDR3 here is CASSQGRGLKIITDTQYF. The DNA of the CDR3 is TGTGCCAGCAGTCAAGGCCGTGGACTAAAGATAATCACAGATACGCAGTATTTT.

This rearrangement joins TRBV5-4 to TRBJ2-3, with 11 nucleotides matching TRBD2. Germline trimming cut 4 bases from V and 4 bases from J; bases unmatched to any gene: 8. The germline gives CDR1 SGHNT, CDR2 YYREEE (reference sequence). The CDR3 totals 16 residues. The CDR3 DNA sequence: TGTGCCAGCAGCCGATTACTAGCGGGAGCCCCAGATACGCAGTATTTT. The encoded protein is CASSRLLAGAPDTQYF.

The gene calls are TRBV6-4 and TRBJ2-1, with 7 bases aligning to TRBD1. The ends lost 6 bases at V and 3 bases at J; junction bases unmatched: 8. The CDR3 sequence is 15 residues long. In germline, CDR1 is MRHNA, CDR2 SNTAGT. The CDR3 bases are TGTGCCAGCAGGGAGTACGACAGGGTCTACAATGAGCAGTTCTTC. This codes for CASREYDRVYNEQFF.

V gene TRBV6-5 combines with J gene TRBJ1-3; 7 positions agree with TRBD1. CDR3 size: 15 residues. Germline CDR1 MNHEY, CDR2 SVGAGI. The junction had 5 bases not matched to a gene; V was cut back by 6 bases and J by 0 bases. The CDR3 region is CASRRDSVSGNTIYF. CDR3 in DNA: TGTGCCAGCAGGCGGGACAGCGTCTCTGGAAACACCATATATTTT.

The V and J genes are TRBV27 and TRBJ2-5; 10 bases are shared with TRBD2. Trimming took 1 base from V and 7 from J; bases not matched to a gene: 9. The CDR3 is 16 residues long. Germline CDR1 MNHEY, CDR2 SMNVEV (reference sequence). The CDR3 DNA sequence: TGTGCCAGCAGTTTATATTCTAGCGGGGGAGTTGCGACCCAGTACTTC. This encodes CASSLYSSGGVATQYF.

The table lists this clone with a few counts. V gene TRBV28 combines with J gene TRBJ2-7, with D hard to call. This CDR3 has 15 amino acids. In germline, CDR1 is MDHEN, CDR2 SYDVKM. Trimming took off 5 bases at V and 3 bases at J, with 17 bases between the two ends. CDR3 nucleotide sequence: TGTGCCAGCAGTCTCCCCCCAGCGACGATCTACGAGCAGTACTTC. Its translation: CASSLPPATIYEQYF.

CDR3 protein: CASSFGGETQYF. CDR3 DNA sequence: TGTGCCAGCAGTTTCGGGGGAGAGACCCAGTACTTC. The chain has TRBV27 and TRBJ2-5, with a weak D call TRBD2 (6 bases). The CDR3 consists of 12 residues. Germline CDR1 and CDR2: MNHEY and SMNVEV (reference sequence). The germline V and J ends were trimmed by 3 bases and 4 bases, with 6 bases remaining between them.

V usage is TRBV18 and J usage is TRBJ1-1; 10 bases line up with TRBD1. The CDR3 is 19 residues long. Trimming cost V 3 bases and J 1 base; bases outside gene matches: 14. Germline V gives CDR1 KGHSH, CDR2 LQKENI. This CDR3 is CASSPRSWDRGLGNTEAFF. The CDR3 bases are TGTGCCAGCTCACCGCGTTCGTGGGACAGGGGTCTGGGGAACACTGAAGCTTTCTTT.

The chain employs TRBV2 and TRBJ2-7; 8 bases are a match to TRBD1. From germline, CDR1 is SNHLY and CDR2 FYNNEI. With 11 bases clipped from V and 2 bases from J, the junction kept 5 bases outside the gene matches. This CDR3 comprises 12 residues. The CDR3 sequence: CAGAGGPYEQYF. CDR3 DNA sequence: TGTGCCGGGGCAGGGGGCCCCTACGAGCAGTACTTC.

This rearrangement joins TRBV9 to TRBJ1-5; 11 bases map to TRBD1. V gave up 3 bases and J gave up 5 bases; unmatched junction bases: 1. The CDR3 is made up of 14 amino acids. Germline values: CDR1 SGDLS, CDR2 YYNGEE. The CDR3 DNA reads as TGTGCCAGCAGCGGGACAGGGGGCGATCAGCCCCAGCATTTT. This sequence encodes CASSGTGGDQPQHF.

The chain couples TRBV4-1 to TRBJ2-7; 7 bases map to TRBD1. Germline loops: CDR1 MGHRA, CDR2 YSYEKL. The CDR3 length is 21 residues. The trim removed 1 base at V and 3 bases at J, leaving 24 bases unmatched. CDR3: CASSQGSWWPQKDRKIYEQYF. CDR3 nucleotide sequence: TGCGCCAGCAGCCAAGGTAGTTGGTGGCCTCAGAAGGACAGGAAAATCTACGAGCAGTACTTC.

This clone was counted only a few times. The CDR3 DNA reads TGTGCCATCAGGAGACAGAGGAATCAGCCCCAGCATTTT. Translating it yields CAIRRQRNQPQHF. The chain carries TRBV10-3 and TRBJ1-5, with a tentative D call TRBD1 (5 bases). V lost 6 bases to trimming and J lost 4 bases, with 10 bases between them. The CDR3 covers 13 residues. Germline CDR1 and CDR2: ENHRY and SYGVKD.

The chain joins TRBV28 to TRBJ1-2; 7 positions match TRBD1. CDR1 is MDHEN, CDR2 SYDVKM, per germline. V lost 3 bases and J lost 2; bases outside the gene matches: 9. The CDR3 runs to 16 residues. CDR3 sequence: CASSLLSPGQNYGYTF. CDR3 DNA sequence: TGTGCCAGCAGTTTGTTATCCCCGGGACAGAACTATGGCTACACCTTC.

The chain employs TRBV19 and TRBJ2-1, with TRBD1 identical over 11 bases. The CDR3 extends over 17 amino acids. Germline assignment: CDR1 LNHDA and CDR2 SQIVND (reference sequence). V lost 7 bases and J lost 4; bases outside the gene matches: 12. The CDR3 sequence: CASNNAIGTGGYNEQFF. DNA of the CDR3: TGTGCCAGTAACAATGCTATCGGGACAGGGGGTTACAATGAGCAGTTCTTC.

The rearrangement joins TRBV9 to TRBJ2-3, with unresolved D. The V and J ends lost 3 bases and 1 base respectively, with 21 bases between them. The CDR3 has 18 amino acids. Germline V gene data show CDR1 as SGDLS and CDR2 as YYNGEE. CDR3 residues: CASSESFVLVGGTDTQYF. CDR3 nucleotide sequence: TGTGCCAGCAGCGAGTCTTTCGTTCTAGTTGGCGGCACAGATACGCAGTATTTT.